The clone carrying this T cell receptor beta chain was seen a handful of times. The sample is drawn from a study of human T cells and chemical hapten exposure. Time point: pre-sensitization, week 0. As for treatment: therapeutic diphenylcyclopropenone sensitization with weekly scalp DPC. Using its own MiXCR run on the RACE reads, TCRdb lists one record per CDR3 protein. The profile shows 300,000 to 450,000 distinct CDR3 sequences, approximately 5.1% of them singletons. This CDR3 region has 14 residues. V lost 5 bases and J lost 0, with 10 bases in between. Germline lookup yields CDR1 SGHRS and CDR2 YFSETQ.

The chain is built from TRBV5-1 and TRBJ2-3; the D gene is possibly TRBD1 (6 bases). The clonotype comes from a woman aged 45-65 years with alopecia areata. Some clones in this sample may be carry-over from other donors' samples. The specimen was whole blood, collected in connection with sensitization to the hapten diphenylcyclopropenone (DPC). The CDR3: CASRMRGSTDTQYF. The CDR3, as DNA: TGCGCCAGCAGAATGAGGGGGAGCACAGATACGCAGTATTTT.